The clone carrying this T cell receptor beta chain came up once. No antigen is known for it. A much larger clone differs by one base, so this may be a read error. Other DNA sequences in this sample translate to the same CDR3. When replicate PCRs were run on unsorted PBMC, they used 300 ng DNA, approximately 33,000 T cell genomes. Some clones are missing from TCRdb's copy, which holds only in-frame ones; the method was immunoSEQ multiplex PCR. There are 550,000 to 600,000 clones in the sample; around 80% occur only once, and 12% lies in the top ten. This entry comes from a study of shared clonotypes between healthy human individuals. Study-wide results and caveats: It was the few donors that limited the genetic and exposure-history diversity represented. Donor clonotype sharing was expected to depend on sequencing depth.

The V gene's germline CDR1 is MDHEN and CDR2 SYDVKM. V dropped 6 bases and J dropped 4; count of bases not matched to a gene: 11. The CDR3 loop spans 15 amino acids. The source material was PBMCs. The TCR comes from a woman aged 40 to 49 in good health. Some clones in this sample may be carry-over from other donors' samples. The chain carries TRBV28 and TRBJ1-2; 7 bases map to TRBD1. CDR3 nucleotides: TGTGCCAGCAGCGAGGGACAGTCGGCCTTCTATGGCTACACCTTC. This gives the protein CASSEGQSAFYGYTF.